This T cell receptor beta chain was recovered during a study of CD8 T cells in ankylosing spondylitis. Looked up from germline, CDR1 is SGDLS and CDR2 is YYNGEE. V lost 0 bases and J 6 bases, leaving 7 bases between the germline ends. This CDR3 has 13 amino acids. TCRdb re-called the 5' RACE reads with MiXCR, one entry per CDR3 protein. The sample lists roughly 46,000 distinct CDR3 sequences, more than 3% seen once, with about 4% in the top ten. This clonotype was detected ten times or more. This chain links TRBV9 with TRBJ2-1; no firm D call. Sequencing was carried out using blood, either unsorted or a sorted T cell fraction (not recorded which). The sequence was collected from a female donor with ankylosing spondylitis or in good health (not recorded which). The CDR3 nucleotides read TGTGCCAGCAGCGTAGGATCCCTCAATGAGCAGTTCTTC. Protein: CASSVGSLNEQFF. The entire variable domain, with the rest obtained from reference TRBV9 and TRBJ2-1, is as follows: DSGVTQTPKHLITATGQRVTLRCSPRSGDLSVYWYQQSLDQGLQFLIQYYNGEERAKGNILERFSAQQFPDLHSELNLSSLELGDSALYFCASSVGSLNEQFFGPGTRLTVL.